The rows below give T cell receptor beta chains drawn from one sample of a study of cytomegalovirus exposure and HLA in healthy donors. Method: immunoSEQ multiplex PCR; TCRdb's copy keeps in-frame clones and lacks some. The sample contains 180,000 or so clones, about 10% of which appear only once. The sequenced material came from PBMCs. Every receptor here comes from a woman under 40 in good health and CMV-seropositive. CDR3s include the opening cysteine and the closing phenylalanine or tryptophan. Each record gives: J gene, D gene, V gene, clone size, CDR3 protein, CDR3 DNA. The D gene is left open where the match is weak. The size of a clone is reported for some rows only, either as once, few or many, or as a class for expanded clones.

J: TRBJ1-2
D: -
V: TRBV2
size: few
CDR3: CASSSPPRGRDYGYTF
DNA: TGTGCCAGCAGTTCCCCTCCCAGGGGAAGGGACTATGGCTACACCTTC

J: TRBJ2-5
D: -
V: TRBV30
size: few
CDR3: CAWSVAETQYF
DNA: TGTGCCTGGAGTGTAGCGGAGACCCAGTACTTC

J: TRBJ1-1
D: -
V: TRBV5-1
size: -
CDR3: CASSLQGVAEAFF
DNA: TGCGCCAGCAGCTTACAGGGTGTCGCTGAAGCTTTCTTT

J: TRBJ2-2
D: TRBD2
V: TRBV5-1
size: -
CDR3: CASSFIWEGTGELFF
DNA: TGCGCCAGCAGCTTTATCTGGGAGGGTACCGGGGAGCTGTTTTTT

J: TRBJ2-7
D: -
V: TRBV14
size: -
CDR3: CASSHDGTTAEYEQYF
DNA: TGTGCCAGCAGCCACGACGGGACAACCGCAGAGTACGAGCAGTACTTC

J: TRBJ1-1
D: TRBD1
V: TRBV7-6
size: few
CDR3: CASSMRQGNTEAFF
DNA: TGTGCCAGCAGCATGAGACAGGGGAACACTGAAGCTTTCTTT

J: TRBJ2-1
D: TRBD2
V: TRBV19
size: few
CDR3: CASILAGGGEQFF
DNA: TGTGCCAGTATCCTAGCGGGAGGCGGCGAGCAGTTCTTC

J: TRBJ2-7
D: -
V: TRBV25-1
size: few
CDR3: CASSPGDRLYEQYF
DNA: TGTGCCAGCAGTCCCGGGGATCGCCTCTACGAGCAGTACTTC

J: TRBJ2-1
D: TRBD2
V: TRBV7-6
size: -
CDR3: CASSLALAGGQFF
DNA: TGTGCCAGCAGCTTAGCGCTAGCGGGAGGCCAGTTCTTC

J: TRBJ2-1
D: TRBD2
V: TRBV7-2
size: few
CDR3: CASSSRLAGRDEQFF
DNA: TGTGCCAGCAGCTCCCGACTAGCGGGCAGGGATGAGCAGTTCTTC